The entry that follows covers one TCR beta chain sequence. Documented time point: pretreatment peripheral blood. Samples spanned pretreatment and treatment, with 1 to 8 time points per patient. The data originate from a study of PD-L1 blockade in urothelial cancer. Study-wide background: Between 0 and 3 chemotherapy regimens preceded treatment for each patient.

Sequencing was performed with immunoSEQ multiplex PCR; in TCRdb, only in-frame clones are kept and a portion is missing. The sample yields some 74,000 clones, 85% seen once. This CDR3 region has 15 residues. Trimming took 5 bases from V and 4 from J; bases not matched to a gene: 11. The germline gives CDR1 SGHKS, CDR2 YYEKEE (reference sequence). The material sequenced was PBMCs, taken around atezolizumab (anti-PD-L1) treatment. The rearrangement links TRBV5-5 to TRBJ2-7; TRBD1 matches 8 bases. This clonotype was sampled from a man in his forties with urothelial cancer. This CDR3 is CASSPGGQGMYEQYF. The CDR3 region has the DNA TGTGCCAGCAGTCCAGGAGGACAGGGTATGTACGAGCAGTACTTC.